This T cell receptor beta chain was sequenced in a study of identical twins listed by TCRdb under 2016. Regarding the study in general: To test whether fetal clonotypes persist, the study used deep sequencing on TCR alpha and beta repertoires from monozygotic twins, unrelated adults of various ages, and cord blood. Replicate twin experiments were performed at different times using different library preparation protocols to rule out contamination.

V was cut back by 0 bases and J by 5 bases, leaving a gap of 14 bases between them. Spanning cysteine to phenylalanine, the CDR3 consists of 15 amino acids. Here the CDR3 DNA is all that survives: 45 bases in frame from base 1. Taken from the germline V gene (reference sequence), the CDR1 and CDR2 loops are LGHDT and YNNKEL. The investigation overall reported the following: Because the same donors could not be followed over many years, the conclusions depended on cross-sectional statistical analysis. Fewer insertions were carried by abundant cord blood beta clonotypes, a similar but weaker trend appeared in young adult naive repertoires, and no such trend appeared in memory repertoires. Compared with coincidental sharing between unrelated individuals, an excess of low generation-probability sequences was observed among out-of-frame TCR alpha sequences shared between twins. Zero-insertion analyses could be partly confounded by invariant T cells such as MAIT and iNKT, although diverse VJ usage argued against such confounding for most clonotypes. Recombination models systematically underestimated out-of-frame TCR alpha sharing in monozygotic twins but agreed with sharing between unrelated individuals. Excess twin sharing in beta out-of-frame sequences was weaker because fewer shared sequences lowered the signal-to-noise ratio.

The library was generated by 5' RACE. Sequencing was performed on an Illumina HiSeq 2000. A universal primer binding site was added through template switching, and the final cDNA carried a unique molecular identifier so that TCR cDNA molecules could be counted accurately. Specific primers in the conserved constant-segment region were used to synthesize first-strand cDNA for the TCR alpha and beta chains. To control for contamination, every cDNA library was double barcoded, receiving both a SMART-Mk sample barcode and Illumina barcodes. TruSeq adapter sequences, together with Illumina sample barcodes, were added in two successive PCR steps. The Illumina HiSeq platform was used with custom primers to sequence TCR alpha and beta cDNA libraries. For the original study's pipeline: MiGEC was used to process raw reads and extract unique molecular identifiers, and MiXCR was used to find CDR3 positions. Recombination models were inferred per individual with the repgenHMM and IGoR tools using an EM algorithm. Shared clonotype analysis was performed with the tcR package in R, normalizing sharing by the product of cloneset sizes. To study raw recombination free of thymic and clonal selection effects, out-of-frame nonproductive sequences were analyzed. TCRdb reran the public reads through fastp at Q25 and MiXCR, keeping productive beta chains. When rows share a CDR3 protein, they turn into one entry using the most common DNA and genes. TCRdb assigned the V and J calls; the authors' analysis was not used. This sample lists fewer than 400 distinct CDR3 sequences; roughly four fifths were detected once. About 43% of the sample belongs to the ten largest clones.

All donors were healthy Caucasians. Three pairs of female monozygotic twins, all aged about 18 to 30 years, were included in the twin cohort. Miltenyi CD45RO+ enrichment and human naive T-cell isolation kits were used to isolate memory (CD45RO+) and naive T cells from PBMC. On this clonotype itself: Its antigen is not yet known. Within one base of it there is no much larger clone, and no base qualities were kept.

Sequenced: memory (CD45RO+) T cells sorted from blood. This specimen's cell subset or site label, per the study, means: CD45RO+ enriched T cells. The chain links TRBV3-1 with TRBJ2-7; TRBD2 is perhaps the D gene, given 5 matching bases. The origin of this receptor is a woman aged 18-29 years in good health. This table probably holds off-target reads from a library built for another chain. Here the CDR3 is given as CASSQDRRGYDEQYF. The DNA reads as follows: TGTGCCAGCAGCCAAGATCGTCGGGGTTACGACGAGCAGTACTTC.